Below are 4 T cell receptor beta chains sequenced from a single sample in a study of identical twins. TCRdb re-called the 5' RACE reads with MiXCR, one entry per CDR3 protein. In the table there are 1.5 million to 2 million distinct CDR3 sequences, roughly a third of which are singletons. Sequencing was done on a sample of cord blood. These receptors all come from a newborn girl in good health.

The CDR3 spells CASSQDQNSLFYNEQFF. The CDR3 nucleotides read TGTGCCAGCAGCCAAGATCAGAATAGCTTATTCTACAATGAGCAGTTCTTC. The V gene is TRBV3-1, the J gene TRBJ2-1; D gene ambiguous. Trimming took off 0 bases at V and 3 bases at J, with 15 bases between the two ends. In germline, CDR1 is LGHDT, CDR2 YNNKEL (reference sequence). CDR3 length equals 17 residues.

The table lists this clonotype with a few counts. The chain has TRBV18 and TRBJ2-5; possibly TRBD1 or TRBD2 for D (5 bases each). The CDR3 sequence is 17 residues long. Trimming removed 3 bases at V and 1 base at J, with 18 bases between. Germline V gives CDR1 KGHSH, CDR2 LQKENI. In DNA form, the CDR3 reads TGTGCCAGCTCACCGGAACTACCGACGGGACCCCAAGAGACCCAGTACTTC. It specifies CASSPELPTGPQETQYF.

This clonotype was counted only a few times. As DNA, the CDR3 is TGTGCCAGCGCCCCAGGGCTCTATGGCTACACCTTC. This gives the protein CASAPGLYGYTF. The chain combines TRBV2 with TRBJ1-2, with D possibly matching TRBD1 (5 bases). The CDR3 is 12 residues long. CDR1 is SNHLY, CDR2 FYNNEI, per germline. V lost 8 bases to trimming and J lost 4 bases, with 11 bases between them.

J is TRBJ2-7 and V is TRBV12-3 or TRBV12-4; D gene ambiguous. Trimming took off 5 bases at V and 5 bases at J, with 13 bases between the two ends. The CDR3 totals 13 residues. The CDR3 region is CASSGIVPHEQYF. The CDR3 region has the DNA TGTGCCAGCAGTGGGATTGTCCCCCACGAGCAGTACTTC.